This TCR beta chain was identified during a study of graft-versus-host responses after intestinal transplantation. Study overall: Each of the recipients got a multivisceral, liver-intestinal, or isolated intestinal transplant. Study-wide findings and caveats: After transplant, early declines in HvG clones were associated with peak levels of circulating GvH clones.

Sequencing was performed with immunoSEQ multiplex PCR; in TCRdb, only in-frame clones are kept and a portion is missing. The repertoire holds about 39,000 clones, with just over 90% as singletons. Concerning this clone: The target antigen is unknown.

Germline V gene sequence: CDR1 SGHRS, CDR2 YFSETQ. Trimming at V came to 4 bases and at J to 4 bases, leaving 5 bases not matched to a gene. CDR3 length: 16 amino acids. This TCR came from a human patient who received an intestinal transplant, so some T cells may come from the graft donor. The input for sequencing was PBMCs, taken approximately 700 days after intestinal transplantation. The chain has TRBV5-1 and TRBJ2-1; TRBD2 matches 13 bases. The CDR3 sequence: CASSPTSGGVYNEQFF. The CDR3 DNA reads as TGCGCCAGCAGCCCTACTAGCGGGGGGGTTTACAATGAGCAGTTCTTC.